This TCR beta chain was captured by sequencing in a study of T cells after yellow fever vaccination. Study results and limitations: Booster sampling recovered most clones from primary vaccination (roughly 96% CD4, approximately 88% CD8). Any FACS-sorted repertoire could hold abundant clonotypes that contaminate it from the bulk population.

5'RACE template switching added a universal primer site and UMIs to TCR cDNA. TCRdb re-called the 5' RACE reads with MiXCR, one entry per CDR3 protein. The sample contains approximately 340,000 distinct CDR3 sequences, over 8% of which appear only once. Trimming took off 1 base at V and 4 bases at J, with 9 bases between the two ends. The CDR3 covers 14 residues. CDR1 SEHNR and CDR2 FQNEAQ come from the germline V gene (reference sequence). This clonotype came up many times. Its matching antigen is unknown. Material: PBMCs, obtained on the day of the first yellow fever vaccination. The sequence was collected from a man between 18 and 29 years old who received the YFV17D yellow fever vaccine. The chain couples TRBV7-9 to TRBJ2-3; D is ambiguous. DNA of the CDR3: TGTGCCAGCAGCTTAGGGGGTTTGTCAGATACGCAGTATTTT. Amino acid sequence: CASSLGGLSDTQYF.